One sample yielded the 13 T cell receptor beta chains listed below, sequenced in a study of blood T cell repertoires in COVID-19. The table came from immunoSEQ multiplex PCR; TCRdb's copy has only in-frame clones and leaves some out. The sample includes about 330,000 clones, approximately 82% seen only once; the top ten take about 1.2%. The material sequenced was peripheral blood. Receptors were obtained from a woman in her 50s with acute or convalescent COVID-19.

This clone came up many times. V usage is TRBV11-2 and J usage is TRBJ1-1; 9 bases agree with TRBD1. V gave up 4 bases and J gave up 1 base; unmatched junction bases: 4. The CDR3 covers 15 residues. The germline gives CDR1 SGHAT, CDR2 FQNNGV. The CDR3 sequence is CASSSTGGRNTEAFF. CDR3 DNA: TGTGCCAGCAGCTCGACAGGGGGACGGAACACTGAAGCTTTCTTT.

The chain has TRBV19 and TRBJ1-6, with TRBD1 matching over 7 bases. Germline CDR1 and CDR2: LNHDA and SQIVND (reference sequence). Trimming at V came to 6 bases and at J to 7 bases, leaving 9 bases not matched to a gene. This CDR3 is 15 amino acids long. The CDR3 coding sequence is TGTGCCAGTAGCGGAGGGACAGCTAAGAATTCACCCCTCCACTTT. The encoded protein is CASSGGTAKNSPLHF.

The count of this clone is one. The rearrangement links TRBV6-6 to TRBJ1-3; 7 bases match TRBD1. The CDR3 is 12 residues long. Looked up from germline, CDR1 is MNHNY and CDR2 is SVGAGI (reference sequence). The J segment lost 10 bases and the V segment lost 6 bases, leaving 6 bases of the junction unmatched. This CDR3 reads CASSKTTGTIYF. The CDR3 DNA follows: TGTGCCAGCAGCAAGACGACAGGGACCATATATTTT.

The chain carries TRBV9 and TRBJ1-2, with D perhaps matching TRBD1 (5 bases). Germline V CDR1 and CDR2: SGDLS, YYNGEE. The V end lost 1 base, the J end lost 0 bases, and 13 bases lay between the germline ends. This CDR3 spans 16 amino acids. The CDR3: CASSVSSGGSNYGYTF. The CDR3 bases are TGTGCCAGCAGCGTATCCTCCGGGGGATCTAACTATGGCTACACCTTC.

This clone was observed once. The chain employs TRBV5-1 and TRBJ2-2, with a possible D match to TRBD1 (6 bases). Trimming shortened V by 1 base and J by 6 bases, and 10 bases separated the two germline ends. There are 14 residues in the CDR3. Looked up from germline, CDR1 is SGHRS and CDR2 is YFSETQ. CDR3 in DNA: TGCGCCAGCAGCTTGTCCCCAGGGGCCGGGGAGCTGTTTTTT. It translates to CASSLSPGAGELFF.

The chain uses TRBV30 and TRBJ1-2; no definite D call. Germline CDR1 and CDR2: GTSNPN and SVGIG (reference sequence). V gave up 0 bases and J gave up 5 bases, with 19 bases separating them. There are 16 residues in the CDR3. This chain's CDR3 is CAWSVGRTPSGYGYTF. The CDR3 DNA sequence: TGTGCCTGGAGTGTAGGGCGGACCCCCAGCGGGTATGGCTACACCTTC.

The chain recombines TRBV10-3 with TRBJ2-3; 7 bases agree with TRBD1. J lost 5 bases, V lost 6 bases, and 17 bases had no gene match. Germline assignment: CDR1 ENHRY and CDR2 SYGVKD. The CDR3 runs 17 residues. The CDR3 reads CAIRGLVGGKLEDTQYF. The CDR3 DNA reads as TGTGCCATCAGGGGCTTGGTAGGGGGCAAGTTAGAAGATACGCAGTATTTT.

The chain employs TRBV6-5 and TRBJ2-7, with no clear D. Germline V gene lookup returns CDR1 MNHEY and CDR2 SVGAGI. The CDR3 length is 13 residues. The V end was cut by 5 bases, the J end by 3 bases, with 11 bases between. The DNA for the CDR3 is TGTGCCAGCAGTCCGGGTCTCTACTACGAGCAGTACGTC. Translation gives CASSPGLYYEQYV.

The chain carries TRBV18 and TRBJ2-3; D is unresolved. Germline-derived CDR1 and CDR2 are KGHSH and LQKENI. Trimming pared 6 bases from V and 0 bases from J, leaving 4 bases between. The CDR3 extends over 12 amino acids. The CDR3 region is CASSSSTDTQYF. The CDR3 DNA is TGTGCCAGCTCTTCTAGCACAGATACGCAGTATTTT.

The J gene is TRBJ2-3, the V gene TRBV5-1; 10 positions agree with TRBD2. This CDR3 spans 16 amino acids. Germline loops: CDR1 SGHRS, CDR2 YFSETQ. V shed 1 base, J shed 0 bases, and the junction held 2 bases outside the gene matches. For the CDR3, the DNA is TGCGCCAGCAGCTTGACGACTAGCGGGAGCACAGATACGCAGTATTTT. Amino acid sequence: CASSLTTSGSTDTQYF. Combining the CDR3 with reference TRBV5-1 and TRBJ2-3 gives the whole variable domain KAGVTQTPRYLIKTRGQQVTLSCSPISGHRSVSWYQQTPGQGLQFLFEYFSETQRNKGNFPGRFSGRQFSNSRSEMNVSTLELGDSALYLCASSLTTSGSTDTQYFGPGTRLTVL.

The genes are TRBV29-1 and TRBJ1-5; unclear D gene. The CDR3 is 11 residues long. The V end was cut by 1 base, the J end by 6 bases, with 4 bases between. The germline gives CDR1 SQVTM, CDR2 ANQGSEA. The CDR3 loop reads CSVEVLQPQHF. CDR3 sequence (DNA): TGCAGCGTTGAAGTTCTTCAGCCCCAGCATTTT.

The chain links TRBV5-1 to TRBJ1-1, with a possible D match to TRBD1 (6 bases). Germline V CDR1 and CDR2: SGHRS, YFSETQ. The CDR3 extends over 14 amino acids. V gave up 4 bases and J gave up 4 bases, with 14 bases separating them. The CDR3 DNA reads TGCGCCAGCAGCCCGAACAGGGACCTCACTGAAGCTTTCTTT. This encodes CASSPNRDLTEAFF.

The CDR3 DNA sequence: TGTGCCAGCAGTTCTCGTAACGAGCAGTACTTC. Protein: CASSSRNEQYF. V and J are TRBV7-2 and TRBJ2-7; D call uncertain. The CDR3 length is 11 residues. Per germline, CDR1 SGHTA and CDR2 FQGNSA. Trimming pared 6 bases from V and 5 bases from J, leaving 8 bases between.